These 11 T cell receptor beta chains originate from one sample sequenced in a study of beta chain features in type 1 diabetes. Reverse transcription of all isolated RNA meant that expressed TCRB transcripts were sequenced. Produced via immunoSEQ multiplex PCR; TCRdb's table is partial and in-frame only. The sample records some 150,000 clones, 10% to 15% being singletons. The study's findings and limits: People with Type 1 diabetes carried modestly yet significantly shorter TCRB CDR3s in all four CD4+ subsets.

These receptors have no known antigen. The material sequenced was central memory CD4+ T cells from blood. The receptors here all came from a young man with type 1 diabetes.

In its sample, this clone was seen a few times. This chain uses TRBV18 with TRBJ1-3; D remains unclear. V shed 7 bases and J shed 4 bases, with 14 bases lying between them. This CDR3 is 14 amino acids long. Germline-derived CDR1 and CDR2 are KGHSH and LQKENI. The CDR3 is CASFKGSSGNTIYF. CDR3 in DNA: TGTGCCAGCTTTAAAGGGTCATCAGGAAACACCATATATTTT.

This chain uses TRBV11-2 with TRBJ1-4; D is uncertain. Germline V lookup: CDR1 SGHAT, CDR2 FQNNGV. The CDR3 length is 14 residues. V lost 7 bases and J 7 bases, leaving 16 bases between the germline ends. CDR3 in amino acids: CASTTRPIGEKLFF. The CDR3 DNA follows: TGTGCCAGCACTACGAGACCGATCGGTGAAAAACTGTTTTTT.

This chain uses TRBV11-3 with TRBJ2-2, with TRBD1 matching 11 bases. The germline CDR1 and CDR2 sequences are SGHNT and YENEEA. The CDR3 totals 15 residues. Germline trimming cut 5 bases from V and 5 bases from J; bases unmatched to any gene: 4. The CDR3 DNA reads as TGTGCCAGCAGCCCGGGACAGGGGGTGACCGGGGAGCTGTTTTTT. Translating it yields CASSPGQGVTGELFF.

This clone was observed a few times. This CDR3 is CASSEEQGANYGYTF. Here the CDR3 DNA reads TGTGCCAGCAGTGAAGAACAGGGAGCTAACTATGGCTACACCTTC. V usage is TRBV6-1 and J usage is TRBJ1-2; TRBD1 might be the D (6 bases). The CDR3 is 15 amino acids. V lost 1 base to trimming and J lost 0 bases, with 9 bases between them. CDR1 and CDR2 from the germline V gene are MNHNS and SASEGT.

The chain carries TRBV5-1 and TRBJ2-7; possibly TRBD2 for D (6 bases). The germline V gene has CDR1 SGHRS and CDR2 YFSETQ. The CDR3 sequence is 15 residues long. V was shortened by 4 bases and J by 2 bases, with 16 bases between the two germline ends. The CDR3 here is CASSPRVEGPYEQYF. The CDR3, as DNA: TGCGCCAGCAGCCCCCGTGTGGAGGGGCCCTACGAGCAGTACTTC. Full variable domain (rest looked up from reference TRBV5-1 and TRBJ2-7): KAGVTQTPRYLIKTRGQQVTLSCSPISGHRSVSWYQQTPGQGLQFLFEYFSETQRNKGNFPGRFSGRQFSNSRSEMNVSTLELGDSALYLCASSPRVEGPYEQYFGPGTRLTVT.

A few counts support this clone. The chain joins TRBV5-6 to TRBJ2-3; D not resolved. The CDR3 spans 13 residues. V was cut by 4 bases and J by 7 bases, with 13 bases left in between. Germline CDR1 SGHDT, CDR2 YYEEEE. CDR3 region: CASSVKDRYTQYF. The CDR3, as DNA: TGTGCCAGCAGCGTCAAAGACCGGTATACGCAGTATTTT.

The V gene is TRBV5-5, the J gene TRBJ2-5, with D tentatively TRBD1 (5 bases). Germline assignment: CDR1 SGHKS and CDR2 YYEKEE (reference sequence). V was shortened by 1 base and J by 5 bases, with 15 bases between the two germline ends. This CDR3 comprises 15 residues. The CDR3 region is CASSLQGSFQETQYF. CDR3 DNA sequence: TGTGCCAGCAGCTTGCAGGGTTCTTTCCAGGAGACCCAGTACTTC.

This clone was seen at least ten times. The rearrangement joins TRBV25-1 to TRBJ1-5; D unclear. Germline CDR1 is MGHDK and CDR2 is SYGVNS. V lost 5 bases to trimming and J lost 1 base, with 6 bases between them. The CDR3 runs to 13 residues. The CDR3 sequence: CASSYGSNQPQHF. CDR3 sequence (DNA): TGTGCCAGCAGTTATGGGAGCAATCAGCCCCAGCATTTT.

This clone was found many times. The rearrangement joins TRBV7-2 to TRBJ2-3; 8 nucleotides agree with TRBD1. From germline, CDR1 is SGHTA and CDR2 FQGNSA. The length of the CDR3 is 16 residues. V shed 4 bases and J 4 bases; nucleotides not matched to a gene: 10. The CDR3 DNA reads TGTGCCAGCAGCTCCGCAGGGGGCGGTTCGGCAGATACGCAGTATTTT. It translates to CASSSAGGGSADTQYF.

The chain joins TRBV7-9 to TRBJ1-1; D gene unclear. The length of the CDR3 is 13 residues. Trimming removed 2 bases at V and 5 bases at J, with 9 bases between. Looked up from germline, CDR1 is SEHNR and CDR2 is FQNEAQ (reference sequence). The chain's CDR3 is CASSLNRWTEAFF. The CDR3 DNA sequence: TGTGCCAGCAGCTTAAATCGGTGGACTGAAGCTTTCTTT.

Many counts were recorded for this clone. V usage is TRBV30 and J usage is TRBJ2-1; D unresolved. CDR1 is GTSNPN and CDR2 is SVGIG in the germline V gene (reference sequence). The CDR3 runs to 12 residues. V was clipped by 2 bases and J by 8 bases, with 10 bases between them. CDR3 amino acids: CAWSLQADEQFF. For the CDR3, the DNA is TGTGCCTGGAGTCTTCAGGCGGATGAGCAGTTCTTC.